This TCR beta chain stems from a study of cytomegalovirus exposure and HLA in healthy donors (dated by TCRdb to 2015 to 2018). In terms of the full investigation: In an earlier analysis of approximately 640 of the donors, about 270 Gb of sequence data and 90 million to 130 million unique TCR beta sequences from 180 million or so T cells were reported. Roughly 300 gigabases of sequencing data and some 85 million unique TCR sequences were included in an early release covering several hundred HLA-typed donors. Among the roughly 390 genotyped donors, under 90% belonged to the genetic ancestry cluster associated with self-reported Caucasian donors. The study was designed to test whether signatures of past pathogen exposure could be identified by cataloging public T cell receptors. The study profiled the T cell repertoires of hundreds of subjects by immunosequencing and related them to cytomegalovirus serostatus. Besides the first cohort of about 730 subjects, a separate validation cohort made up of over 95 different subjects was used. High-throughput TCR immunosequencing, statistical association of individual TCRs with disease status, and machine learning were combined to predict cytomegalovirus infection status. A later analysis re-analyzed previously published TCR beta repertoires from 500 to 700 donors and added high-resolution HLA genotyping to study TCR occurrence patterns. Rather than using new phenotypic data, the later analysis identified candidate immune exposures from TCR beta sequences and from how often those sequences occurred across donors. An earlier analysis of approximately 640 of the donors applied high-throughput TCR beta sequencing to assess whether each TCR beta V gene segment acted as functional or pseudogenic. Donor age, sex, ethnicity and CMV serostatus were collected together with the repertoire data. A later genetic analysis used genome-wide SNP genotypes for about 60% of the 666 donors, treating that subset as a discovery cohort. All discovery cohort repertoires had been generated using a single sequencing platform. HLA typing covered class I and class II loci at four-digit resolution. The number of donors typed differed by locus, with roughly 629-640 for A, B, C, DRB1 and DQB1, roughly 520 for DQA1, 600 to 610 for DPA1, and over 400 for DPB1. Five DR-DQ haplotypes were handled as single units for association and clustering because linkage in the cohort was strong. Across 398 genotyped donors of the cohort, an average of about 200,000 unique TCR beta nucleotide sequences per donor were sequenced, and 15% to 20% of those sequences were non-productive.

The cohort comprised 666 healthy bone marrow donors. At the time of sampling, all cohort members were nominally healthy, though unrecorded immune exposures were likely present. The donor was CMV seropositive and belonged to the group of over 250 seropositive cohort members. Every donor gave a peripheral blood sample, and the peripheral blood mononuclear cells from that sample were used for TCR beta sequencing. The Qiagen DNeasy Blood Extraction Kit was used to extract genomic DNA from the blood cell samples. A note on this clone: Its antigen target is currently unknown. No qualities accompany the bases; no much larger clone lies one base away.

The method behind the library was the immunoSEQ multiplex PCR assay. For the multiplex PCR, a mixture combining 60 forward primers for TCR Vbeta segments and 13 reverse primers for TCR Jbeta segments was used. The CDR3 region of rearranged TCR beta genes was amplified from genomic DNA by a multiplex PCR assay. On the Illumina HiSeq System, the amplified TCR beta libraries were sequenced as 87-base-pair reads. In the authors' own workflow: A later analysis tallied around 80 million unique TCR beta chains across the 666 repertoires, and around 9.9 million of those chains were shared by two or more donors. Raw reads were error-corrected and collapsed into unique sequences by a nearest-neighbor algorithm in which closely related sequences were merged to remove PCR and sequencing errors. V, D and J gene segments were assigned by aligning CDR3 sequences to IMGT reference sequences. For a sequence to be retained, a match of at least six nucleotides was required to both a V gene segment and a J gene segment. Rearrangements were called productive when the CDR3 lacked stop codons and stayed in frame with V and J; all others were non-productive. CDR3 was defined by IMGT convention, running from the second conserved V-encoded cysteine to the conserved J-encoded phenylalanine. The earlier analysis of about 590 of the donors excluded sequences that lacked an unambiguous match to a single V gene segment. In an earlier analysis of several hundred of the donors, V segments were called functional above 56.7% productive rearrangements and were called segregating when the between-donor standard deviation exceeded 5%. A statistical classification framework was built for diagnosing cytomegalovirus status from the catalog of TCR beta chain sequences. In a later analysis, V and J genes were assigned by comparing TCR nucleotide sequences against IMGT/GENE-DB human TR gene sequences. Using the TCRdist pipeline, a later analysis assigned CDR3 sequences along with most-parsimonious VDJ recombination scenarios. In a later analysis, each TCR beta chain was defined by its CDR3 amino acid sequence together with its V-gene family, and reads without a unique V-gene family were excluded. In a later analysis, 450 to 600 highly shared, low-generation-probability nucleotide sequences were removed to address suspected cross-contamination and a sequencing artifact. In a later analysis, a clonal expansion index for each public chain was calculated from normalized within-repertoire ranks of inferred template counts. In a later analysis, generation probabilities were computed with a VDJ recombination model fitted to out-of-frame rearrangements, and the resulting probabilities were checked against IGoR. In a later analysis, TCR-TCR, TCR-HLA and TCR-CMV co-occurrence was scored with hypergeometric tests, and a repertoire-size bias correction was applied to TCR pairs. In a later analysis, false discovery rates were estimated by permuting HLA or CMV assignments 20 times. In a later analysis, co-occurring TCRs were grouped using DBSCAN, with TCRdist sequence similarity added in when clustering inside HLA-allele-positive subsets. Co-occurrence clustering excluded repertoires with fewer than 30,000 or more than 120,000 public chains, plus five with anomalous nucleotide sharing. This is the immuneACCESS table as TCRdb keeps it, with only in-frame sequences that have V and J called. A part of the clones is gone; compared with another copy, unresolved V genes explain less than half, and the rest is unexplained. V, J and clone size are taken as reported in that table, and D and trimming were inferred from the DNA itself. A total of roughly 82,000 clones appear in this sample, 72% of them only once. Of the sample, roughly 10% is held by the ten largest clones.

The CDR3 has 13 amino acids, counting the end cysteine and phenylalanine. Kept here is only the CDR3 DNA, which spans 39 bases and is read in frame from base 1. Reading the germline V gene gives CDR1 SQVTM and CDR2 ANQGSEA. Trimming takes 7 bases from V and 2 bases from J, and the germline ends sit 14 bases apart. What the study reported, not specific to this receptor: When HLA alleles, especially DR and DQ, strongly co-occurred, TCR associations were difficult to assign to individual alleles. An earlier analysis of roughly 570 of the donors showed that most TCR beta V segments appeared in productive rearrangements either about 90% or about 30% of the time, which broadly matched IMGT annotations. The sequencing pipeline was judged likely to have produced a cluster of highly shared sequence variants as a technical artifact. Specific HLA alleles were associated with 15,000 to 20,000 TCR beta sequences at a false discovery rate of 0.05 in a later analysis. Roughly uniform sequencing depth across donors was assumed in presence/absence analyses, although this assumption may not hold. In a later analysis, most CMV-associated TCR beta chains were found to appear HLA-restricted, with HLA associations seemingly driven largely by CMV exposure. In a later analysis, TCR association rates were found to vary across HLA loci, with the most associated TCRs seen for DRB1 alleles and the fewest for HLA-C alleles. The classifier was reported to diagnose cytomegalovirus status with high specificity and sensitivity in both the original and validation cohorts. Most TCR sequences were seen in very few donors, while some public TCRs were found in many individuals. HLA typing was unavailable for some donors at each locus, so association tests used only the typed subset. Compared with the roughly 670-donor mean, donors in an Asian-associated ancestry cluster had fewer N-insertions in productive TCRs, according to a later genetic analysis. Several of the top co-occurrence clusters appeared to be linked to parvovirus B19, influenza, CMV and Epstein-Barr virus, according to a later analysis. The authors suggested that the approach could potentially be extended to other disease states and immunological phenotypes. About 15 rarely observed V segments, including chromosome 9 orphons, were excluded from the earlier analysis of approximately 500 of the donors because counts were too low. Some IMGT-functional V segments, including TRBV6-2 and TRBV6-3, could not be distinguished by the 87-base-pair reads and were therefore excluded. V-gene and J-gene trimming of TCR beta chains was associated with a missense DCLRE1C variant in a later genetic analysis, and the association was replicated in an independent cohort. In vitro tests confirmed that a few of the cytomegalovirus-associated TCR beta chains recognize cytomegalovirus antigens. This cohort had only TCR beta chains sequenced, and the lack of alpha or paired-chain data limited which features could be detected. Immune exposure information for the cohort was limited to CMV serostatus. Compared with equally common non-associated chains, HLA-associated TCR beta chains in a later analysis were more clonally expanded and had lower generation probabilities. A further reported finding was that TCR beta sequences accurately predicted the HLA-A and HLA-B alleles for most subjects in the first cohort. The study listed approximately 150 TCR beta chains as associated with cytomegalovirus. Correlated functional status among segregating V segments might reflect linkage disequilibrium, but an unknown experimental factor could not be ruled out.

Recombination connected TRBV29-1 to TRBJ2-5; TRBD1 is possibly the D segment (6 matching bases). Sequencing was carried out using PBMCs. The receptor's source is a woman aged 40 to 49 in good health and CMV-seropositive. The bases are TGCAGCGCCCTGGGGGCGACTCAAGAGACCCAGTACTTC. This sequence encodes CSALGATQETQYF.